A single T cell receptor (beta chain) is shown here with its context. Its cognate antigen is unknown. The data derive from a study of T cell responses to AZD1222 COVID-19 vaccine. Study background: Recipients boosted at about 4 weeks or about 12 weeks are pooled. Study-level results: The repertoires were collected only after the peak T cell response. Only 5 to 7 AZD1222 recipients were seropositive at baseline.

Repertoires were generated with immunoSEQ multiplex PCR, while TCRdb's copy carries only in-frame clones and drops some. The repertoire holds 150,000 to 200,000 clones, 80% to 95% seen once, with roughly 3.9% in the top ten. V shed 3 bases and J shed 7 bases, with 7 bases lying between them. CDR1 is SGHVS and CDR2 is FNYEAQ in the germline V gene. This CDR3 region has 12 residues. The TCR comes from an adult in good health. Sequenced material: peripheral blood, taken on day 0 of AZD1222 vaccination. J is TRBJ1-5 and V is TRBV7-6; D is ambiguous. The CDR3 DNA is TGTGCCAGCAGCTTTCCGTCCCAGCCCCAGCATTTT. It yields the protein CASSFPSQPQHF.